These T cell receptor beta chains were read from a single sample in a study of T-cell reconstitution after alpha-beta-depleted transplantation in children. TCRdb reprocessed the PCR reads with MiXCR, giving one entry per CDR3 protein. The sample yields around 500,000 distinct CDR3 sequences, roughly 23% seen once. Here the sequenced sample was PBMCs, mostly from graft donor cells, taken 360 days after TCRalphabeta/CD19-depleted stem cell transplant. These receptors originate from a boy under two years old who had a stem cell transplant for acute myeloid leukemia, so the T cells may come from the graft donor. Each CDR3 is given with its conserved first and last residue. Rows give clone size only sometimes, using once, few, many, or a class for an expanded clone.

clone size	V gene	J gene	CDR3 protein
NA	TRBV20-1	TRBJ2-1	CSASGTRGGNNEQFF
NA	TRBV20-1	TRBJ2-7	CSASPIAGGYEQYF
many	TRBV15	TRBJ2-3	CATSNQRLSTDTQYF
few	TRBV2	TRBJ2-1	CASSEWGGSSYNEQFF
few	TRBV7-2	TRBJ1-4	CASSLSGTGKEKLFF
many	TRBV20-1	TRBJ1-2	CSASVMTPGQGFTF
NA	TRBV7-2	TRBJ1-4	CASSLAPGPNEKLFF
NA	TRBV7-8	TRBJ2-5	CASSFTPYQETQYF
few	TRBV20-1	TRBJ2-4	CSAEYGNQRNIQYF
NA	TRBV28	TRBJ2-1	CASNAYRGLNEQFF
NA	TRBV6-2/TRBV6-3	TRBJ2-1	CASSYEGGGRYNEQFF
many	TRBV20-1	TRBJ2-3	CSAIIAGDTDTQYF
few	TRBV12-3/TRBV12-4	TRBJ2-5	CASSLLHPGETQYF
NA	TRBV20-1	TRBJ2-1	CSATLTREQFF
NA	TRBV11-2	TRBJ2-7	CASSSGTGGYTYEQYF
few	TRBV28	TRBJ1-5	CASSGGQGGRQPQHF
NA	TRBV20-1	TRBJ2-1	CSAGDPGTSGGYNEQFF
few	TRBV6-5	TRBJ2-5	CASSYSRQVETQYF